Here is one T cell receptor (beta chain) with its context. Its antigen has not been determined. No qualities accompany the bases; no much larger clone lies one base away. CDR1 MNHNS and CDR2 SASEGT were looked up in the germline V gene. The CDR3 sequence holds 13 residues, the cysteine and phenylalanine included. Here the CDR3 DNA is all that survives: 39 bases in frame from base 1. V is reduced by 1 base and J by 6 bases, leaving a spacing of 9 bases between them. The data were obtained in a study of T cell changes during pregnancy in multiple sclerosis (dated by TCRdb to the late 2010s). The study in broad terms: The study looked at changes in the T cell repertoire across pregnancy in women with multiple sclerosis.

Preparation of the library involved the immunoSEQ multiplex PCR assay. In its TCRdb copy, this immuneACCESS table keeps in-frame sequences only and misses some clones. Where compared with another copy, unresolved V genes explain less than half of these, and the others have no known cause. The sample contains roughly 50,000 clones, 80% to 90% of them found a single time. Jointly, the top ten make up around 8% of the sample. The sample in question was CD8+ T cells from peripheral blood mononuclear cells, obtained in the second trimester of pregnancy. The receptor was derived from a female donor with multiple sclerosis, enrolled in a pregnancy study. The chain uses TRBV6-1 and TRBJ1-1, with the D segment identity uncertain. The CDR3 protein: CASSEGQRPEAFF. The nucleotide sequence is TGTGCCAGCAGTGAAGGGCAGCGCCCTGAAGCTTTCTTT.